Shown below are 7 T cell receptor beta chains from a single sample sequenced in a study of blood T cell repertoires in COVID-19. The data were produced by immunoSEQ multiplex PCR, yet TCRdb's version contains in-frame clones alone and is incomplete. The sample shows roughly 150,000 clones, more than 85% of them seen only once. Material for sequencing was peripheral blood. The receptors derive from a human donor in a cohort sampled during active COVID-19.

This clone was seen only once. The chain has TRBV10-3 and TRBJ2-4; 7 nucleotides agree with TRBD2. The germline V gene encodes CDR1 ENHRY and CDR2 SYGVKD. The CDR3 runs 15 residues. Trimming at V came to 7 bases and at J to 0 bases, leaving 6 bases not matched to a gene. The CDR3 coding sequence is TGTGCCATCAAAGCTTCGGGGGGAGCCAAAAACATTCAGTACTTC. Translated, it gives CAIKASGGAKNIQYF.

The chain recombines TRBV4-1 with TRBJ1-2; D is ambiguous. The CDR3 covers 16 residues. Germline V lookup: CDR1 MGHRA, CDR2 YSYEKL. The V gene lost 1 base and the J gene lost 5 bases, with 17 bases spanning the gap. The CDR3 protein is CASSQGGWSVGYGYTF. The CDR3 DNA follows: TGCGCCAGCAGCCAAGGAGGGTGGAGCGTCGGGTATGGCTACACCTTC.

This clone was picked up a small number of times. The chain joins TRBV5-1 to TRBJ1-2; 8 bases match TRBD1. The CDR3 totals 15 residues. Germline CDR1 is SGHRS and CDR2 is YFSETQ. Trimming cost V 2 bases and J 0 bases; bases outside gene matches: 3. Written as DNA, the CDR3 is TGCGCCAGCAGCTTCGGACAGGGTGCTAACTATGGCTACACCTTC. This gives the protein CASSFGQGANYGYTF.

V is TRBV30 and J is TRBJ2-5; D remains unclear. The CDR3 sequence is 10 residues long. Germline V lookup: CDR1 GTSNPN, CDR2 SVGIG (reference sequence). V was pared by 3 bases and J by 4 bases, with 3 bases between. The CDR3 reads CAWSRETQYF. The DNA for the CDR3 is TGTGCCTGGAGCAGAGAGACCCAGTACTTC.

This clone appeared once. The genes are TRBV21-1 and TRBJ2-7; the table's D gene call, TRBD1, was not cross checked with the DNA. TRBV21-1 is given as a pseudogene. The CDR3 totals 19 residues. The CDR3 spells CASSTQEPPRDRGSYEQYF. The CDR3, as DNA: TGTGCCAGCAGCACACAAGAGCCCCCTCGGGACAGGGGGTCCTACGAGCAGTACTTC.

The CDR3, as DNA: TGTGCCAGCAGCTCGCTACCTGGTTTTAGCTACGAGCAGTACTTC. Translating gives CASSSLPGFSYEQYF. The chain employs TRBV11-2 and TRBJ2-7; D call uncertain. Trimming took off 4 bases at V and 3 bases at J, with 16 bases between the two ends. The CDR3 is made up of 15 amino acids. Per the germline V gene, CDR1 is SGHAT and CDR2 is FQNNGV.

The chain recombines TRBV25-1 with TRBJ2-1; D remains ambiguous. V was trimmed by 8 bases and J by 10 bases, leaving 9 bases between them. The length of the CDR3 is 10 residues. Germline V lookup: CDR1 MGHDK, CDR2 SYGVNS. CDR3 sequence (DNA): TGTGCCAGCCTGCGTAGCGAGCAGTTCTTC. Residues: CASLRSEQFF.